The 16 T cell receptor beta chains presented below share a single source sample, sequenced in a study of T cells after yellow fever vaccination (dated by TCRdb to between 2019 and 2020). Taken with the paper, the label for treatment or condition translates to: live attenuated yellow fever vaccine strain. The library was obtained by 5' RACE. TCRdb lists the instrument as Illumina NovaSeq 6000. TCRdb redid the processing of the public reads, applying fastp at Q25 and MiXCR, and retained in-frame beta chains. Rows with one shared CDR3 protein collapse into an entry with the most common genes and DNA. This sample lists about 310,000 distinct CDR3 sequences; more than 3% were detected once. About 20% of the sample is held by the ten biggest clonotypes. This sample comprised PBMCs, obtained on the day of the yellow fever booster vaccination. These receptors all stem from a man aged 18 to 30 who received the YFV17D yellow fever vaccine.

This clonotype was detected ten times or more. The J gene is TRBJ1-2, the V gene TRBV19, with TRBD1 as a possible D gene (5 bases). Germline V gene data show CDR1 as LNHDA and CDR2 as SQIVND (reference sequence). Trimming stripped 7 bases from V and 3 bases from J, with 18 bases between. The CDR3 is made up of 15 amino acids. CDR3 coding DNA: TGTGCCAGTATCCCGGCGGCGGGGACGGACTATGGCTACACCTTC. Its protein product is CASIPAAGTDYGYTF.

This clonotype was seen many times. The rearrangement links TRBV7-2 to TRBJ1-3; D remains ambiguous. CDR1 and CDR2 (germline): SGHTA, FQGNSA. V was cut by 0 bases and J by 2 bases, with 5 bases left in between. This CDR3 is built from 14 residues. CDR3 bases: TGTGCCAGCAGCTTAGCGGGGACTGGAAACACCATATATTTT. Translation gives CASSLAGTGNTIYF.

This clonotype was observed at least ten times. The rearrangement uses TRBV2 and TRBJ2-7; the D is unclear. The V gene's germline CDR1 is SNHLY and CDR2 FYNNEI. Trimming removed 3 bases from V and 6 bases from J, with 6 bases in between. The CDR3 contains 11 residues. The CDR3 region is CASSDRSEQYV. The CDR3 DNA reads TGTGCCAGCAGTGACAGAAGCGAGCAGTACGTC.

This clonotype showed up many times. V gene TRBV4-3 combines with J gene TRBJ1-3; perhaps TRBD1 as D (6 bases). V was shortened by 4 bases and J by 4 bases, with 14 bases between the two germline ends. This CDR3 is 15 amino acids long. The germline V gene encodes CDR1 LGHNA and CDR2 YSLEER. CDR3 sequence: CASSPSQGRGNTIYF. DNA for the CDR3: TGCGCCAGCAGCCCAAGTCAGGGGAGAGGAAACACCATATATTTT.

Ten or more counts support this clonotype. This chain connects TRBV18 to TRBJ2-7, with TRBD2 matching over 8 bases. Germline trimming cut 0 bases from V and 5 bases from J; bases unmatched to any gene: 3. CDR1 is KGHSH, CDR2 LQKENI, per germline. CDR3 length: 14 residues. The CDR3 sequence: CASSPPAGGNEQYF. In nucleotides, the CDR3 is TGTGCCAGCTCACCACCGGCGGGGGGTAACGAGCAGTACTTC. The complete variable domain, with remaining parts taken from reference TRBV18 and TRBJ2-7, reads NAGVMQNPRHLVRRRGQEARLRCSPMKGHSHVYWYRQLPEEGLKFMVYLQKENIIDESGMPKERFSAEFPKEGPSILRIQQVVRGDSAAYFCASSPPAGGNEQYFGPGTRLTVT.

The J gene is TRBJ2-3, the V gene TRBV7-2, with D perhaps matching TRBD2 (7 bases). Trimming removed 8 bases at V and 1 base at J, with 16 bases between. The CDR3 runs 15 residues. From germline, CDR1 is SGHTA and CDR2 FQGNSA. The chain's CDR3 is CASERGGAGTDTQYF. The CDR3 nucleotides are TGTGCCAGCGAAAGGGGGGGGGCCGGCACAGATACGCAGTATTTT.

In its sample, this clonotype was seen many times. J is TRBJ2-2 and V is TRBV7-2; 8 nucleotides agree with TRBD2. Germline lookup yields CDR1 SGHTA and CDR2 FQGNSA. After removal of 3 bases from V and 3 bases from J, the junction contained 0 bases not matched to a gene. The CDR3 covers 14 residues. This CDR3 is CASSFSGDTGELFF. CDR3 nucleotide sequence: TGTGCCAGCAGCTTTAGCGGGGACACCGGGGAGCTGTTTTTT.

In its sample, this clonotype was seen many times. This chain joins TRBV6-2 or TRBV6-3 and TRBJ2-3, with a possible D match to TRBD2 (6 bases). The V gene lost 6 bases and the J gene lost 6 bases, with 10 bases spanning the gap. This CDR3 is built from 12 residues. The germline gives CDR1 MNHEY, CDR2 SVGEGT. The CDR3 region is CASSGRTDTQYF. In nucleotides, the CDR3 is TGTGCCAGCAGCGGGAGAACCGATACGCAGTATTTT.

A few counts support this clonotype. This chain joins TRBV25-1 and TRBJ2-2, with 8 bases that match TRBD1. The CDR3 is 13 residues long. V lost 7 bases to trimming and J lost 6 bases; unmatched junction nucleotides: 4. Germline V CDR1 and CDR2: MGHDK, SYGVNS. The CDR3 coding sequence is TGTGCCAGCAATGGGACAGGCCCCGGGGAGCTGTTTTTT. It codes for CASNGTGPGELFF.

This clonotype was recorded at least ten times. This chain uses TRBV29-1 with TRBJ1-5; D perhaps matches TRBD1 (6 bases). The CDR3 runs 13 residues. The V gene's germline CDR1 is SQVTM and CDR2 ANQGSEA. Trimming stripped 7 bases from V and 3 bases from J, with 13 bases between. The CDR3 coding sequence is TGCAGCGCTCTGTGGGACAACAATCAGCCCCAGCATTTT. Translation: CSALWDNNQPQHF.

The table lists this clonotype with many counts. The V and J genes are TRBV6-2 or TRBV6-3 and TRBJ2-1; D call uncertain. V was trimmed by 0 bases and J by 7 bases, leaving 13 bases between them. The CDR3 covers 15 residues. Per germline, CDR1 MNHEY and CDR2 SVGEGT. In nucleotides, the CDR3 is TGTGCCAGCAGTTACTCGACCCCCCCTCGGAATGAGCAGTTCTTC. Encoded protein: CASSYSTPPRNEQFF.

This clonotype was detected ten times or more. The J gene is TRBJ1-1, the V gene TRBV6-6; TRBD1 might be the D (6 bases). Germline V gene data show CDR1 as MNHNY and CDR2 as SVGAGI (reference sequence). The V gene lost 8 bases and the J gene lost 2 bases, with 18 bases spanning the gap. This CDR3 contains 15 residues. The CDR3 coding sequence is TGTGCCAGCGGAGCCTGGGGGGCCTTTAACACTGAAGCTTTCTTT. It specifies CASGAWGAFNTEAFF.

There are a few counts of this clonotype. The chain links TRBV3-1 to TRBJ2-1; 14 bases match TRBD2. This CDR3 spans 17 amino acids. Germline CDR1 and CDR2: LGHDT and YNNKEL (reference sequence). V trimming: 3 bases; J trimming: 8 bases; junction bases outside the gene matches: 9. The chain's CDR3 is CASSHDRLAGGYDEQFF. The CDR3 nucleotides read TGTGCCAGCAGCCACGATCGACTAGCGGGGGGGTATGATGAGCAGTTCTTC.

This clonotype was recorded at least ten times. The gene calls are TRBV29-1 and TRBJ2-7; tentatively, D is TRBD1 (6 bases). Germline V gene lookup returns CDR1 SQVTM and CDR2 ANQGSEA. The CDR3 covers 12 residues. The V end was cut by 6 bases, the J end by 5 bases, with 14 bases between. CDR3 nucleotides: TGCAGCGTAGCCCCGGGACACCACGAGCAGTACTTC. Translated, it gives CSVAPGHHEQYF.

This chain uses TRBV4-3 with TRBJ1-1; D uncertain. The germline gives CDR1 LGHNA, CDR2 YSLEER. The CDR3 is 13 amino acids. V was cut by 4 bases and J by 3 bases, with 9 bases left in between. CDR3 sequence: CASSRLADTEAFF. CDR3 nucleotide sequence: TGCGCCAGCAGCCGGTTAGCGGACACTGAAGCTTTCTTT.

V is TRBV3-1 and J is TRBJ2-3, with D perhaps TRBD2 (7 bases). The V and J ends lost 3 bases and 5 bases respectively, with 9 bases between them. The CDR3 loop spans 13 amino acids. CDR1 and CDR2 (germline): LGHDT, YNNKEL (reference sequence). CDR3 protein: CASSQGGGDTQYF. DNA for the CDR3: TGTGCCAGCAGCCAGGGAGGGGGAGATACGCAGTATTTT.